What follows is one T cell receptor beta chain and its context. Its target is unknown. Clones were sequenced by immunoSEQ multiplex PCR, and TCRdb holds only the in-frame ones, with some missing. The sample carries about 41,000 clones, about 86% recorded once. The record originates from a study of T cells in localized non-small cell lung cancer. Study results and limitations: The study found T cell clonality highest in uninvolved adjacent lung, above tumor.

V lost 4 bases and J 7 bases, leaving 8 bases between the germline ends. This CDR3 has 12 residues. CDR1 is MGHRA and CDR2 is YSYEKL in the germline V gene. Specimen: peripheral blood, collected before any cancer treatment. V usage is TRBV4-1 and J usage is TRBJ2-1; unclear D gene. The receptor was derived from a woman aged 18-50 years with stage III lung adenocarcinoma. The DNA for the CDR3 is TGCGCCAGCAGCCCGTTGGGGAATGAGCAGTTCTTC. This translates into CASSPLGNEQFF.